Sequencing of this T cell receptor beta chain was carried out in a study of shared clonotypes between healthy human individuals. The method was immunoSEQ multiplex PCR; TCRdb's version includes in-frame clones alone and lacks a portion of them. The sample has 550,000 to 850,000 clones, about 74% seen once; the top ten hold over 1.5%. This CDR3 region has 15 residues. The germline gives CDR1 ENHRY, CDR2 SYGVKD. J was trimmed by 0 bases and V by 10 bases; bases with no gene match: 9. This clonotype was obtained from a woman aged 30 to 39 in good health. Sequencing was performed on memory CD4+ T cells sorted from blood. The subset here: CD45RA-negative fraction. V is TRBV10-3 and J is TRBJ2-1; 7 bases line up with TRBD2. CDR3 in amino acids: CATMGLAVSYNEQFF. CDR3 DNA: TGTGCCACCATGGGCCTAGCGGTCTCCTACAATGAGCAGTTCTTC.